This T cell receptor beta chain appears in the sequencing data of a study of blood T cell repertoires in COVID-19. In the study overall: Italy, Spain and the United States were the sources of the convalescent and acute COVID-19 samples.

Germline V gene lookup returns CDR1 SGHNT and CDR2 YENEEA. CDR3 length: 14 amino acids. V lost 4 bases to trimming and J lost 6 bases; unmatched junction nucleotides: 5. The method was immunoSEQ multiplex PCR; TCRdb's version includes in-frame clones alone and lacks a portion of them. This table has under 200,000 clones, 80% to 90% appearing once. A few counts support this clone. The sequencing input was peripheral blood. This chain connects TRBV11-3 to TRBJ2-4, with 8 bases aligning to TRBD2. The TCR was taken from a young man with active or convalescent COVID-19. CDR3 in amino acids: CASSSPGLGNIQYF. In nucleotides, the CDR3 is TGTGCCAGCAGCTCCCCGGGACTAGGAAACATTCAGTACTTC. Variable domain in full (rest from reference TRBV11-3 and TRBJ2-4): EAGVVQSPRYKIIEKKQPVAFWCNPISGHNTLYWYLQNLGQGPELLIRYENEEAVDDSQLPKDRFSAERLKGVDSTLKIQPAELGDSAVYLCASSSPGLGNIQYFGAGTRLSVL.